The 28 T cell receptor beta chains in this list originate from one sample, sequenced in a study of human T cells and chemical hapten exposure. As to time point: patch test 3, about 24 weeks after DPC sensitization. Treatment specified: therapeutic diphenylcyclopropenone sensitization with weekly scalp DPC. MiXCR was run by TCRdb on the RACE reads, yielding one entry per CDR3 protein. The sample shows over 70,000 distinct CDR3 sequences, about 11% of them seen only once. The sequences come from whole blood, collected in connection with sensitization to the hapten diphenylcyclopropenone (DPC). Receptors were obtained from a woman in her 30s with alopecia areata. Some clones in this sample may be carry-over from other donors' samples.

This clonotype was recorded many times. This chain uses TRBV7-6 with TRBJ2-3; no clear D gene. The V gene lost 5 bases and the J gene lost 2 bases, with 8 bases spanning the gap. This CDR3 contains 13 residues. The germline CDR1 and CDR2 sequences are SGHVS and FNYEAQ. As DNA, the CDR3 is TGTGCCAGCAGCGCGGCCTTCACAGATACGCAGTATTTT. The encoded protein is CASSAAFTDTQYF.

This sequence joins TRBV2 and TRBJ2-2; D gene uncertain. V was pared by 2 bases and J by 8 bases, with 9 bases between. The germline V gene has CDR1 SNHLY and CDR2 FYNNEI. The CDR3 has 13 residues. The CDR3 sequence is CASSEQDLGELFF. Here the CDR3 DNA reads TGTGCCAGCAGTGAACAGGATCTGGGGGAGCTGTTTTTT.

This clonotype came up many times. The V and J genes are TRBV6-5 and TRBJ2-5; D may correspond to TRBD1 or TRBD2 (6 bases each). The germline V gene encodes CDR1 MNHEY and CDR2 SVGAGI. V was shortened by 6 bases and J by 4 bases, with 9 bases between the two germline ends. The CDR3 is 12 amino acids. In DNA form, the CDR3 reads TGTGCCAGCAGAGGGGGGCTAGAGACCCAGTACTTC. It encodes CASRGGLETQYF.

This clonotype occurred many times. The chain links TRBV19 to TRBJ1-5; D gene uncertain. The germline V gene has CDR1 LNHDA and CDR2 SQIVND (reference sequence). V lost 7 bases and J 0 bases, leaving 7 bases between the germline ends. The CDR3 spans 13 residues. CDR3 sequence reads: CASMQNSNQPQHF. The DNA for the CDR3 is TGTGCCAGTATGCAGAATAGCAATCAGCCCCAGCATTTT.

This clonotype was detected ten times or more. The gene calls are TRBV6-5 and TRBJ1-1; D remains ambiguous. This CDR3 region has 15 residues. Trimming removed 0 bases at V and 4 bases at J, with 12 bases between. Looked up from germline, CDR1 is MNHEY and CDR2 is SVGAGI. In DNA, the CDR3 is TGTGCCAGCAGTTACTCGCACAGTCGCCTCACTGAAGCTTTCTTT. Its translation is CASSYSHSRLTEAFF.

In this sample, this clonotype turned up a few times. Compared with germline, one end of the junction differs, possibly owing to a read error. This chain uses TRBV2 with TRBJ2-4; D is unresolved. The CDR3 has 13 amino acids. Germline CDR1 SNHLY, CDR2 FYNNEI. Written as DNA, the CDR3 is TGTGCCAGCAGCGTGGCAGCCCAAAACATTCAGTACTTC. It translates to CASSVAAQNIQYF. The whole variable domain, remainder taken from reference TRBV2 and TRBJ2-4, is EPEVTQTPSHQVTQMGQEVILRCVPISNHLYFYWYRQILGQKVEFLVSFYNNEISEKSEIFDDQFSVERPDGSNFTLKIRSTKLEDSAMYFCASSVAAQNIQYFGAGTRLSVL.

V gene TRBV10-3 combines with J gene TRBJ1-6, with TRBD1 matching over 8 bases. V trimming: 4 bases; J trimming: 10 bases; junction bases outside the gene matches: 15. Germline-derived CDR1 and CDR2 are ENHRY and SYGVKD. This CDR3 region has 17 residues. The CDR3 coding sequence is TGTGCCATCAGTGGCCACGGACAGGGAGGACCGGGGTCACCCCTCCACTTT. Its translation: CAISGHGQGGPGSPLHF.

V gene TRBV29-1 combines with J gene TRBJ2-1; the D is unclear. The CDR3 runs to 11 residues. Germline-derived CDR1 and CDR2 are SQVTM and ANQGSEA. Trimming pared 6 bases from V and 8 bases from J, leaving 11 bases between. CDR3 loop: CSVFGRDEQFF. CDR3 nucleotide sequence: TGCAGCGTATTCGGCCGGGATGAGCAGTTCTTC.

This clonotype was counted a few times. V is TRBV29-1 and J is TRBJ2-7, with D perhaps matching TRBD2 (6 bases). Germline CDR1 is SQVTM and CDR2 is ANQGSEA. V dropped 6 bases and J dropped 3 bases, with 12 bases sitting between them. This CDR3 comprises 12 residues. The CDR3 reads CSVGGPSYEQYF. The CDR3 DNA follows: TGCAGCGTGGGGGGACCGAGCTACGAGCAGTACTTC.

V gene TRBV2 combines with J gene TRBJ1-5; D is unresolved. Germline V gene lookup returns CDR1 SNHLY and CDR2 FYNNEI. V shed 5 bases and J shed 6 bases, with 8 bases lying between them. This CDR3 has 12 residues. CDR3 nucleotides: TGTGCCAGCAGTCAATCAAGTCAGCCCCAGCATTTT. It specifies CASSQSSQPQHF.

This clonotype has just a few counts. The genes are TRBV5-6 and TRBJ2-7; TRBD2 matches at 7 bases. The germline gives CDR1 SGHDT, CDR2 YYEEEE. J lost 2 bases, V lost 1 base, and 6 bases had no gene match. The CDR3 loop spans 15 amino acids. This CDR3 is CASSLWGGKTYEQYV. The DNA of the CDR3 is TGTGCCAGCAGCTTGTGGGGAGGGAAAACCTACGAGCAGTACGTC.

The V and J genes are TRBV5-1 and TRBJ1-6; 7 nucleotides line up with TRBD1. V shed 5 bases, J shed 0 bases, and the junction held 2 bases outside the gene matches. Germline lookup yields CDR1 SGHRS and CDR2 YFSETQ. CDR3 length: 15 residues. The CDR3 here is CASRQGSSYNSPLHF. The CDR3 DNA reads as TGCGCCAGCAGACAGGGGAGCTCCTATAATTCACCCCTCCACTTT.

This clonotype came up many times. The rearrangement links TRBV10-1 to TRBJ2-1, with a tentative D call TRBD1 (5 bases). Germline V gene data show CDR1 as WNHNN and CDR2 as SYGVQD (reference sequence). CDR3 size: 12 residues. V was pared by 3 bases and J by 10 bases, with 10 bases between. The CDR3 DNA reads TGCGCCAGCAGTGATACAGCAGGGGAGCAGTTCTTC. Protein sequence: CASSDTAGEQFF.

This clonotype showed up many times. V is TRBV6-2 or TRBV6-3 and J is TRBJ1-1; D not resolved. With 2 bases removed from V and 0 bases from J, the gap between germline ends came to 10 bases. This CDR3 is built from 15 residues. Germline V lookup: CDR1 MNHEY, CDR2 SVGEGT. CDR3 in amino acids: CASSYGPEMNTEAFF. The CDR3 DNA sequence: TGTGCCAGCAGTTACGGGCCCGAGATGAACACTGAAGCTTTCTTT.

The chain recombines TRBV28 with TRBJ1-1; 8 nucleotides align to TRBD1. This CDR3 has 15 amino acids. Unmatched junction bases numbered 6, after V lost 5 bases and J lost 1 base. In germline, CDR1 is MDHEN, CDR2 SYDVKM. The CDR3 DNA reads TGTGCCAGCAGTCCTCCCGGGACAGGGAACACTGAAGCTTTCTTT. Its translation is CASSPPGTGNTEAFF.

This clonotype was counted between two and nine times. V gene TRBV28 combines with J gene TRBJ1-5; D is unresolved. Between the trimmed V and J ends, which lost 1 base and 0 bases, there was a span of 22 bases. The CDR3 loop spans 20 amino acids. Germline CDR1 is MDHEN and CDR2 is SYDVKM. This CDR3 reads CASSLSAASAFYYSNQPQHF. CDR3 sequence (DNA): TGTGCCAGCAGTTTATCAGCTGCATCTGCGTTCTATTATAGCAATCAGCCCCAGCATTTT.

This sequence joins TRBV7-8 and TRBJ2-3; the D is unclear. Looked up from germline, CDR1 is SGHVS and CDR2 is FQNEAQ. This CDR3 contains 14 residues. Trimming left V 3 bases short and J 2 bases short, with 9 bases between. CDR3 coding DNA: TGTGCCAGCAGCTTCGCTCGCCTCACAGATACGCAGTATTTT. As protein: CASSFARLTDTQYF. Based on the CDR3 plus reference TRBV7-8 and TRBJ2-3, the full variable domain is GAGVSQSPRYKVAKRGQDVALRCDPISGHVSLFWYQQALGQGPEFLTYFQNEAQLDKSGLPSDRFFAERPEGSVSTLKIQRTQQEDSAVYLCASSFARLTDTQYFGPGTRLTVL.

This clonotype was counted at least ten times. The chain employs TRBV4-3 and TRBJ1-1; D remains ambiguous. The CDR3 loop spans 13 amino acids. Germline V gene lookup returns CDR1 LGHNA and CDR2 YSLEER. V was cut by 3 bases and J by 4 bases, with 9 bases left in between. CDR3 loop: CASSQGSPTEAFF. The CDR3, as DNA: TGCGCCAGCAGCCAGGGGAGCCCCACTGAAGCTTTCTTT.

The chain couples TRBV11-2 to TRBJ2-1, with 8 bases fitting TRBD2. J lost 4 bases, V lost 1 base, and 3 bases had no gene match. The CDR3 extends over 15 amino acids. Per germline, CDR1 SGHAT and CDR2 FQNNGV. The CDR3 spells CASSLVLAGYNEQFF. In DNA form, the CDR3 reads TGTGCCAGCAGCTTAGTATTAGCGGGGTACAATGAGCAGTTCTTC.

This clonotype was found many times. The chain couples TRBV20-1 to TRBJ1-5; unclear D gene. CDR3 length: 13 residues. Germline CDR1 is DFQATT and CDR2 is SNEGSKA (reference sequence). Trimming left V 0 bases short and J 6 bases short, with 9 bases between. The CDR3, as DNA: TGCAGTGCTAGAGACCGACGGGGTCAGCCCCAGCATTTT. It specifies CSARDRRGQPQHF.

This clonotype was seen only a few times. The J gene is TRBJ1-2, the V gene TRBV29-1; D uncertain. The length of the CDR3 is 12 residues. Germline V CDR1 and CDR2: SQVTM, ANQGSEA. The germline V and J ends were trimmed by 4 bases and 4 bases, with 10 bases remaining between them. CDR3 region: CSVVSAVYGYTF. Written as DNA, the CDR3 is TGCAGCGTTGTTTCCGCGGTCTATGGCTACACCTTC.

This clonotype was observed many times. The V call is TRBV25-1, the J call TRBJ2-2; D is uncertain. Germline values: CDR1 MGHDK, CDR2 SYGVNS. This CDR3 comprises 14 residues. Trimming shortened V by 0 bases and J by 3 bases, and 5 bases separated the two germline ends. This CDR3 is CASSEYADTGELFF. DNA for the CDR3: TGTGCCAGCAGTGAATATGCCGACACCGGGGAGCTGTTTTTT.

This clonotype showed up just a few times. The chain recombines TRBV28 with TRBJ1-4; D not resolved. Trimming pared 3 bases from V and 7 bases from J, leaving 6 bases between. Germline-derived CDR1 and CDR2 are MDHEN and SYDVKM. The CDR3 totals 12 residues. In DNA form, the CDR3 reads TGTGCCAGCAGTTTGGTGCTTGAAAAACTGTTTTTT. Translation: CASSLVLEKLFF.

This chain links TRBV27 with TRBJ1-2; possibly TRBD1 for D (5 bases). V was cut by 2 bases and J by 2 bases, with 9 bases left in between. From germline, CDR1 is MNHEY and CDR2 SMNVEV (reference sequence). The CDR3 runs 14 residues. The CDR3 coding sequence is TGTGCCAGCAGTTTAAGGGGAAACAACTATGGCTACACCTTC. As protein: CASSLRGNNYGYTF.

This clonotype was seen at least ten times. CDR3 bases: TGTGCCAGCAGCAAAGAAGGACGGAGCTATGGCTACACCTTC. This translates into CASSKEGRSYGYTF. The chain carries TRBV21-1 and TRBJ1-2. TRBV21-1 is a pseudogene segment. The CDR3 is made up of 14 amino acids.

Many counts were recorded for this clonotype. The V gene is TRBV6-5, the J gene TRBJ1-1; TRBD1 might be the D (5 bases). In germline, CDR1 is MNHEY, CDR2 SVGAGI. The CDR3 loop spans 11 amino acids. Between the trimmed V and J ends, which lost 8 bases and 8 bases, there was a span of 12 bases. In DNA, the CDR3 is TGTGCCAGCCCTTACGGGGCCGAAGCTTTCTTT. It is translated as CASPYGAEAFF.

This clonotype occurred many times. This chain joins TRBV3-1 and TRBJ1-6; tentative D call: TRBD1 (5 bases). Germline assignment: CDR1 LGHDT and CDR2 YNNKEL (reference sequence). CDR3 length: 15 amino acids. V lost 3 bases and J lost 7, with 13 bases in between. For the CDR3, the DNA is TGTGCCAGCAGCCAGGGTGGGGCGGGCAATTCACCCCTCCACTTT. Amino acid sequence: CASSQGGAGNSPLHF.

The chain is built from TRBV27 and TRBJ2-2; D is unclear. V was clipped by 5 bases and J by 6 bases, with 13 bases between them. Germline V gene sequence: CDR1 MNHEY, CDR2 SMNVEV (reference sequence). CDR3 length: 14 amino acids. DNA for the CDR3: TGTGCCAGCAGTCCAACTCATATCTCCGGGGAGCTGTTTTTT. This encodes CASSPTHISGELFF.